Listed here are 20 T cell receptor beta chains from one sample, sequenced in a study of control samples from healthy donors and cancer patients. Assay: immunoSEQ multiplex PCR; the TCRdb copy retains only in-frame clones and omits some. The repertoire includes fewer than 200,000 clones, 96% of them detected once, and under 1.2% sits in the top ten. Sequencing was carried out using blood. The receptors derive from a woman aged 30 to 39 in good health.

The CDR3 sequence: CASSPGQGAKLPTNEKLFF. CDR3 coding DNA: TGTGCCAGTAGTCCCGGACAGGGGGCCAAACTTCCAACTAATGAAAAACTGTTTTTT. The gene calls are TRBV19 and TRBJ1-4, with TRBD1 matching over 11 bases. The CDR3 has 19 amino acids. V shed 5 bases and J 0 bases; nucleotides not matched to a gene: 11. CDR1 and CDR2 from the germline V gene are LNHDA and SQIVND (reference sequence).

The chain uses TRBV3-1 (or the pseudogene TRBV3-2) and TRBJ2-7; no definite D call. The CDR3 length is 13 residues. V lost 1 base and J lost 3, with 7 bases in between. Germline CDR1 reads LGHDT; CDR2 reads YNNKEL (reference sequence). CDR3 bases: TGTGCCAGCAGCCAAGTAGGCAGCTACGAGCAGTACTTC. Translating it yields CASSQVGSYEQYF.

The chain links TRBV6-5 to TRBJ1-4, with D perhaps matching TRBD1 (6 bases). CDR1 is MNHEY and CDR2 is SVGAGI in the germline V gene. The CDR3 is made up of 14 amino acids. Trimming stripped 6 bases from V and 8 bases from J, with 16 bases between. CDR3 protein: CASSVTGRFEKLFF. CDR3 DNA sequence: TGTGCCAGCAGCGTAACAGGGAGGTTCGAAAAACTGTTTTTT.

The chain is built from TRBV19 and TRBJ1-5; 9 nucleotides line up with TRBD1. The CDR3 has 14 amino acids. V shed 5 bases and J 9 bases; nucleotides not matched to a gene: 8. CDR1 is LNHDA and CDR2 is SQIVND in the germline V gene (reference sequence). In DNA form, the CDR3 reads TGTGCCAGTAGTTACGGACAGGGGTTGACGCCCCAGCATTTT. Translation: CASSYGQGLTPQHF. Looking up the rest from reference TRBV19 and TRBJ1-5 gives the full variable domain: DGGITQSPKYLFRKEGQNVTLSCEQNLNHDAMYWYRQDPGQGLRLIYYSQIVNDFQKGDIAEGYSVSREKKESFPLTVTSAQKNPTAFYLCASSYGQGLTPQHFGDGTRLSIL.

The genes are TRBV6-5 and TRBJ2-1; 11 nucleotides match TRBD2. Germline V lookup: CDR1 MNHEY, CDR2 SVGAGI. With 5 bases clipped from V and 7 bases from J, the junction kept 7 bases outside the gene matches. This CDR3 contains 15 residues. The chain's CDR3 is CASSPLAGGSNEQFF. The CDR3, as DNA: TGTGCCAGCAGTCCGCTAGCGGGAGGATCGAATGAGCAGTTCTTC.

V usage is TRBV25-1 and J usage is TRBJ2-2, with D perhaps TRBD2 (6 bases). V was clipped by 3 bases and J by 5 bases, with 13 bases between them. The CDR3 has 15 residues. Germline assignment: CDR1 MGHDK and CDR2 SYGVNS. The CDR3 DNA sequence: TGTGCCAGCAGTGAGGGCAGGGCGGGGACCGGGGAGCTGTTTTTT. Translation gives CASSEGRAGTGELFF.

The chain uses TRBV27 and TRBJ2-3, with D hard to call. The length of the CDR3 is 15 residues. V lost 8 bases and J lost 0, with 15 bases in between. Germline V CDR1 and CDR2: MNHEY, SMNVEV (reference sequence). CDR3 DNA sequence: TGTGCCAGCGGCGCTCGACGATTTAGCACAGATACGCAGTATTTT. Its translation: CASGARRFSTDTQYF.

The CDR3: CASSHTRQGGKTQYF. The CDR3 nucleotides are TGTGCCAGCAGCCATACGAGACAGGGAGGAAAGACCCAGTACTTC. This chain links TRBV14 with TRBJ2-5, with a possible D match to TRBD1 (7 bases). CDR1 and CDR2 (germline): SGHDN, FVKESK. CDR3 length: 15 residues. V was trimmed by 3 bases and J by 6 bases, leaving 17 bases between them.

This chain links TRBV12-3 or TRBV12-4 with TRBJ1-2; D unclear. V was clipped by 1 base and J by 8 bases, with 8 bases between them. The CDR3 runs 12 residues. CDR3 in amino acids: CASSLVRGGYTF. The DNA for the CDR3 is TGTGCCAGCAGTTTAGTACGAGGAGGCTACACCTTC.

This clone was seen only a few times. The chain combines TRBV6-5 with TRBJ1-1; D is unresolved. The CDR3 is made up of 15 amino acids. The V gene's germline CDR1 is MNHEY and CDR2 SVGAGI. Trimming cost V 8 bases and J 0 bases, with 16 bases left between them. CDR3: CASGRVGGVNTEAFF. Here the CDR3 DNA reads TGTGCCAGCGGGAGAGTGGGAGGAGTGAACACTGAAGCTTTCTTT.

The chain recombines TRBV28 with TRBJ2-7; 8 positions agree with TRBD1. This CDR3 spans 14 amino acids. The J segment lost 3 bases and the V segment lost 6 bases, leaving 7 bases of the junction unmatched. The V gene's germline CDR1 is MDHEN and CDR2 SYDVKM. In DNA form, the CDR3 reads TGTGCCAGCAGCGGAGGGACAGGAGGCTACGAGCAGTACTTC. Translated: CASSGGTGGYEQYF.

In DNA, the CDR3 is TGTGCCAGCAGCTTAGGGACTAGCTGGGACGAGCAGTACTTC. The encoded protein is CASSLGTSWDEQYF. The rearrangement links TRBV5-5 to TRBJ2-7, with TRBD2 matching 9 bases. Trimming removed 2 bases from V and 5 bases from J; junction bases left unmatched: 5. The germline V gene has CDR1 SGHKS and CDR2 YYEKEE (reference sequence). The CDR3 has 14 residues.

This clone was detected only once. The genes are TRBV2 and TRBJ1-1; 7 bases match TRBD1. With V trimmed by 5 bases and J by 2 bases, 8 bases remained unmatched. Per the germline V gene, CDR1 is SNHLY and CDR2 is FYNNEI. The CDR3 loop spans 15 amino acids. This chain's CDR3 is CASSYDRALNTEAFF. Written as DNA, the CDR3 is TGTGCCAGCAGTTACGACAGGGCCCTAAACACTGAAGCTTTCTTT.

On this clone: Other DNA sequences in the sample encode the same CDR3. The chain links TRBV7-2 to TRBJ1-5; D is perhaps TRBD1 (5 bases). Germline values: CDR1 SGHTA, CDR2 FQGNSA. The CDR3 spans 15 residues. With 4 bases removed from V and 6 bases from J, the gap between germline ends came to 16 bases. The CDR3 DNA reads as TGTGCCAGCAGCTCAGATGGCGGGGGGGGTCAGCCCCAGCATTTT. Translating gives CASSSDGGGGQPQHF. Supplemented by reference TRBV7-2 and TRBJ1-5, the full variable domain reads GAGVSQSPSNKVTEKGKDVELRCDPISGHTALYWYRQSLGQGLEFLIYFQGNSAPDKSGLPSDRFSAERTGGSVSTLTIQRTQQEDSAVYLCASSSDGGGGQPQHFGDGTRLSIL.

This chain links TRBV6-1 with TRBJ2-7; 7 bases line up with TRBD1. Per the germline V gene, CDR1 is MNHNS and CDR2 is SASEGT. Trimming cost V 4 bases and J 1 base; bases outside gene matches: 1. This CDR3 has 13 amino acids. CDR3 DNA: TGTGCCAGCAGTGGACAGGGTTCCTACGAGCAGTACTTC. Protein sequence: CASSGQGSYEQYF.

The rearrangement uses TRBV7-8 and TRBJ1-5; D might be TRBD1 (6 bases). CDR1 and CDR2 from the germline V gene are SGHVS and FQNEAQ. Trimming pared 1 base from V and 5 bases from J, leaving 6 bases between. The CDR3 is 13 residues long. The CDR3 sequence is CASSLDRDQPQHF. In DNA, the CDR3 is TGTGCCAGCAGCTTAGACAGGGATCAGCCCCAGCATTTT.

The V gene is TRBV14, the J gene TRBJ1-2, with D tentatively TRBD1 (6 bases). V shed 4 bases and J shed 3 bases, with 18 bases lying between them. The germline gives CDR1 SGHDN, CDR2 FVKESK. The CDR3 contains 16 residues. CDR3 DNA: TGTGCCAGCAGCCCGATCGCCGGGACACCGTACTATGGCTACACCTTC. This translates into CASSPIAGTPYYGYTF.

This chain uses TRBV7-8 with TRBJ1-1; maybe TRBD1 (6 bases). V lost 1 base, J lost 1 base, and 19 bases lay in between. The germline gives CDR1 SGHVS, CDR2 FQNEAQ. The CDR3 runs 18 residues. CDR3 coding DNA: TGTGCCAGCAGCTTAGTGAGTGTAAGGGGGATAAAGAACACTGAAGCTTTCTTT. The encoded protein is CASSLVSVRGIKNTEAFF.

CDR3 DNA sequence: TGTGCCAGCAGGTGTAGGGGTGAGAGCAATCAGCCCCAGCATTTT. This gives the protein CASRCRGESNQPQHF. The rearrangement links TRBV7-6 to TRBJ1-5, with TRBD1 as a possible D gene (5 bases). The CDR3 sequence is 15 residues long. CDR1 and CDR2 (germline): SGHVS, FNYEAQ. Between the trimmed V and J ends, which lost 6 bases and 1 base, there was a span of 13 bases. The full variable domain, its missing parts supplied by reference TRBV7-6 and TRBJ1-5, is GAGVSQSPRYKVTKRGQDVALRCDPISGHVSLYWYRQALGQGPEFLTYFNYEAQQDKSGLPNDRFSAERPEGSISTLTIQRTEQRDSAMYRCASRCRGESNQPQHFGDGTRLSIL.

The V gene is TRBV4-1, the J gene TRBJ1-2, with 7 bases aligning to TRBD1. Germline V gives CDR1 MGHRA, CDR2 YSYEKL. The CDR3 totals 14 residues. Unmatched junction bases numbered 5, after V lost 4 bases and J lost 3 bases. The CDR3 DNA reads as TGCGCCAGCAGCCCGCAGGGGGTGGACTATGGCTACACCTTC. It codes for CASSPQGVDYGYTF.